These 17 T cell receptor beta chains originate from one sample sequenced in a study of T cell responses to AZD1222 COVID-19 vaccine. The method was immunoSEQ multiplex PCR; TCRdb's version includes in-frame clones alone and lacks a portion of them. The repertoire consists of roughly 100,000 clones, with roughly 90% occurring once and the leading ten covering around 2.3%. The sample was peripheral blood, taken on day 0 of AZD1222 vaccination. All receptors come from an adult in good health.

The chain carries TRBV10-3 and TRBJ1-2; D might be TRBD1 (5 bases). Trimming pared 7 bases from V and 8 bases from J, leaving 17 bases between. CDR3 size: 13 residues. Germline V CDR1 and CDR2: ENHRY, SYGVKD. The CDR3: CAITWGEEGGYTF. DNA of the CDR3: TGTGCCATCACCTGGGGCGAGGAAGGGGGCTACACCTTC.

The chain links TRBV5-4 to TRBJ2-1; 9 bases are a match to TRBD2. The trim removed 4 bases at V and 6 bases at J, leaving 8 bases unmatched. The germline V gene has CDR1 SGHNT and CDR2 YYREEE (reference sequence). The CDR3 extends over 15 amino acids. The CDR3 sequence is CASSPGTSPINEQFF. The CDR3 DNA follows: TGTGCCAGCAGCCCCGGGACTAGCCCAATCAATGAGCAGTTCTTC.

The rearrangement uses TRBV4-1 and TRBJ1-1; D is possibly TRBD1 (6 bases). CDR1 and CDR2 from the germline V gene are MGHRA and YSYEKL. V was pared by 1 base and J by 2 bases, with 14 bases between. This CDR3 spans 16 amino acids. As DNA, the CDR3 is TGCGCCAGCAGCCAAGGGCTGGGGGCGGTAAACACTGAAGCTTTCTTT. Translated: CASSQGLGAVNTEAFF.

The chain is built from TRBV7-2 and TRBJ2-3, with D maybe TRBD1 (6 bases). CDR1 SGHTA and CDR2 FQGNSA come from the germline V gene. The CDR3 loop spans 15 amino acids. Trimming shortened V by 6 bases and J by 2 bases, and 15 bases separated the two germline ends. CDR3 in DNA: TGTGCCAGCAGACGGACGGGACACCCCACAGATACGCAGTATTTT. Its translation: CASRRTGHPTDTQYF.

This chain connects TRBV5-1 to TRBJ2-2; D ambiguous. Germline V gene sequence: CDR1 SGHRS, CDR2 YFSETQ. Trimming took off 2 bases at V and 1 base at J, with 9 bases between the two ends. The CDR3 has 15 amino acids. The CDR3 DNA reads TGCGCCAGCAGCTTAGCTCGGCGGAACACCGGGGAGCTGTTTTTT. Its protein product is CASSLARRNTGELFF.

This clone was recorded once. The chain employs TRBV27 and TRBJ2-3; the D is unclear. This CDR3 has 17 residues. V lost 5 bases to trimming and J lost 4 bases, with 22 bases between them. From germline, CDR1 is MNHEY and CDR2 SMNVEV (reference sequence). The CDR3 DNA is TGTGCCAGCAGTCTCCCCCTAAAGGGAAAGGTTTCAGATACGCAGTATTTT. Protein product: CASSLPLKGKVSDTQYF.

The DNA of the CDR3 is TGTGCCATCAGCCAGACTAGGGACACAGATACGCAGTATTTT. Protein sequence: CAISQTRDTDTQYF. The gene calls are TRBV10-3 and TRBJ2-3; D is perhaps TRBD2 (6 bases). V shed 6 bases and J shed 2 bases, with 12 bases lying between them. The CDR3 length is 14 residues. CDR1 and CDR2 (germline): ENHRY, SYGVKD.

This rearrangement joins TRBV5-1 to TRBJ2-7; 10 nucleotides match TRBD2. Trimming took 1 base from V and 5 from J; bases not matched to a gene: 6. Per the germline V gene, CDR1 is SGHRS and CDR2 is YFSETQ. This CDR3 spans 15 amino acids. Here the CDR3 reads CASSLNSGGSDEQYF. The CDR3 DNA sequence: TGCGCCAGCAGCTTGAATAGCGGGGGGTCCGACGAGCAGTACTTC.

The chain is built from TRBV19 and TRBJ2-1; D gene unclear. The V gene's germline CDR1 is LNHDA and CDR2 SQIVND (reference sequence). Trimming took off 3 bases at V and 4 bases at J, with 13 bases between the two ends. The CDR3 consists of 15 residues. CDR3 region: CASSIGPPVYNEQFF. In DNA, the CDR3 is TGTGCCAGTAGTATTGGCCCCCCGGTATACAATGAGCAGTTCTTC.

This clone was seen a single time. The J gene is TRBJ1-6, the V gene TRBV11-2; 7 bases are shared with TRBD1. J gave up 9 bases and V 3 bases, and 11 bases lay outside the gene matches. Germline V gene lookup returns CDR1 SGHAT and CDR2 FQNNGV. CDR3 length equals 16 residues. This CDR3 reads CASSFQGGGDRSPLHF. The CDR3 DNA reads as TGTGCCAGCAGCTTCCAAGGAGGGGGCGATCGTTCACCCCTCCACTTT.

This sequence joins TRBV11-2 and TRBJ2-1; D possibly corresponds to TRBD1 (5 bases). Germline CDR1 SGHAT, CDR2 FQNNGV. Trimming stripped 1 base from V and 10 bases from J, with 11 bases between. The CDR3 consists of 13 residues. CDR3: CASSLGPQGEQFF. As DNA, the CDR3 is TGTGCCAGCAGCTTAGGGCCCCAGGGCGAGCAGTTCTTC.

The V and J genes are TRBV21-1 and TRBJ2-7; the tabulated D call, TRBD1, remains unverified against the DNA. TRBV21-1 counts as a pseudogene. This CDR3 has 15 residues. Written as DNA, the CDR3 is TGTGCCAGCAGCAAAGCGGGACAGGGGGCGGAGGAGCAGTACTTC. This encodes CASSKAGQGAEEQYF.

In DNA form, the CDR3 reads TGTGCCAGTCGTACCGCCCAAAGAAACACCATATATTTT. This encodes CASRTAQRNTIYF. The J gene is TRBJ1-3, the V gene TRBV5-5; D unclear. The CDR3 runs to 13 residues. Germline V gives CDR1 SGHKS, CDR2 YYEKEE (reference sequence). Trimming left V 8 bases short and J 5 bases short, with 14 bases between.

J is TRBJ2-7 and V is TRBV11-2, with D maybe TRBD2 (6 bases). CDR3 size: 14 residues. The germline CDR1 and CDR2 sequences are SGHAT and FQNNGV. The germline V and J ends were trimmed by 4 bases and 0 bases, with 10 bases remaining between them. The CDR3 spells CASSWDFNSYEQYF. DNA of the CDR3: TGTGCCAGCAGCTGGGACTTCAACTCCTACGAGCAGTACTTC.

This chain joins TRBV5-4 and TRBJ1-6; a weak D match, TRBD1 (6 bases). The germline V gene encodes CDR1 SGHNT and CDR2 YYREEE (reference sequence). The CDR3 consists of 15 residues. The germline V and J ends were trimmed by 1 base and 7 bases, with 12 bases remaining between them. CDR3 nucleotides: TGTGCCAGCAGCTTGCGGGCAGGGGTGAATTCACCCCTCCACTTT. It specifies CASSLRAGVNSPLHF.

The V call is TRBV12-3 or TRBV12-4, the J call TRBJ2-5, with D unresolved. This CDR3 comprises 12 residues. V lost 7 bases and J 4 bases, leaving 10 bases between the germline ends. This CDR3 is CASIDDRETQYF. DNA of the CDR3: TGTGCCAGCATTGATGACCGAGAGACCCAGTACTTC.

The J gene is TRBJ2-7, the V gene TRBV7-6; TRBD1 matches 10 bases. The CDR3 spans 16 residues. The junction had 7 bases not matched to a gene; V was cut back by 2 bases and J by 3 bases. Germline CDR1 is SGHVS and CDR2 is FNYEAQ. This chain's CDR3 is CASSLFQDRGYYEQYF. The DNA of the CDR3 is TGTGCCAGCAGCTTATTCCAGGACAGGGGGTACTACGAGCAGTACTTC.